Presented here are 9 T cell receptor beta chains from one specimen sequenced in a study of siplizumab effects on memory and regulatory T cells. Clones were read by immunoSEQ multiplex PCR, and TCRdb kept only the in-frame ones, dropping some. Of about 91,000 clones listed, roughly 96% are singletons. Material for sequencing was naive CD4+ T cells sorted from blood. The receptors were sampled from a human donor in good health.

In its sample, this clone was seen once. The chain has TRBV27 and TRBJ1-6; D remains ambiguous. The V gene's germline CDR1 is MNHEY and CDR2 SMNVEV (reference sequence). The ends were cut back, 2 bases at V and 2 bases at J, with 7 bases in the middle. The CDR3 runs 15 residues. CDR3 sequence reads: CASSLRAPYNSPLHF. As DNA, the CDR3 is TGTGCCAGCAGTTTACGTGCACCCTATAATTCACCCCTCCACTTT.

The CDR3 DNA sequence: TGTGCCAGCAGACCCCAGGGGGCTCGCACTGAAGCTTTCTTT. This sequence encodes CASRPQGARTEAFF. The chain couples TRBV7-2 to TRBJ1-1; 8 nucleotides align to TRBD1. The J segment lost 4 bases and the V segment lost 6 bases, leaving 7 bases of the junction unmatched. This CDR3 comprises 14 residues. The germline V gene encodes CDR1 SGHTA and CDR2 FQGNSA.

This clone was seen once. The chain has TRBV19 and TRBJ1-4; D is uncertain. Deletions cut 7 bases from V and 2 bases from J, with 17 bases between. CDR1 and CDR2 from the germline V gene are LNHDA and SQIVND (reference sequence). The CDR3 is 16 amino acids. The CDR3 here is CASNPTQAATNEKLFF. CDR3 DNA: TGTGCCAGTAATCCGACTCAGGCGGCTACTAATGAAAAACTGTTTTTT.

This chain uses TRBV7-2 with TRBJ2-7, with 10 nucleotides matching TRBD2. The germline gives CDR1 SGHTA, CDR2 FQGNSA. After removal of 4 bases from V and 4 bases from J, the junction contained 10 bases not matched to a gene. CDR3 length: 16 amino acids. The CDR3 is CASSWSSGGSVYEQYF. The CDR3 DNA follows: TGTGCCAGCAGCTGGTCTAGCGGGGGTTCAGTGTACGAGCAGTACTTC.

This chain connects TRBV5-1 to TRBJ1-6; TRBD1 matches 9 bases. Looked up from germline, CDR1 is SGHRS and CDR2 is YFSETQ. V lost 4 bases and J lost 7; bases outside the gene matches: 3. CDR3 length: 14 residues. CDR3 sequence: CASSPGQGNSPLHF. For the CDR3, the DNA is TGCGCCAGCAGCCCCGGACAGGGGAATTCACCCCTCCACTTT.

V and J are TRBV7-2 and TRBJ2-5; 8 bases fit TRBD2. The CDR3 is 14 amino acids. The germline gives CDR1 SGHTA, CDR2 FQGNSA. V gave up 2 bases and J gave up 5 bases; unmatched junction bases: 4. The DNA of the CDR3 is TGTGCCAGCAGCTTATCGGGGGGGGCGGAGACCCAGTACTTC. Translated, it gives CASSLSGGAETQYF.

V gene TRBV6-5 combines with J gene TRBJ2-1; TRBD1 agrees at 7 bases. V lost 2 bases to trimming and J lost 3 bases; unmatched junction nucleotides: 4. This CDR3 has 15 residues. Germline values: CDR1 MNHEY, CDR2 SVGAGI. The CDR3 coding sequence is TGTGCCAGCAGTTACGGAGACAGGGTCTACAATGAGCAGTTCTTC. This encodes CASSYGDRVYNEQFF.

The CDR3 sequence is CASSETSGISTDTQYF. The CDR3 bases are TGTGCCAGCAGCGAGACTAGCGGGATTAGCACAGATACGCAGTATTTT. The gene calls are TRBV6-4 and TRBJ2-3; 11 bases map to TRBD2. Germline lookup yields CDR1 MRHNA and CDR2 SNTAGT. With 6 bases clipped from V and 0 bases from J, the junction kept 5 bases outside the gene matches. This CDR3 is 16 amino acids long.

The table lists this clone with a count of one. The chain carries TRBV18 and TRBJ1-2; the D is unclear. The CDR3 has 12 amino acids. Trimming pared 3 bases from V and 9 bases from J, leaving 11 bases between. Germline CDR1 reads KGHSH; CDR2 reads LQKENI. DNA of the CDR3: TGTGCCAGCTCACCTGAAGGCGGCCGCTACACCTTC. Residues: CASSPEGGRYTF.